This paragraph reports one TCR beta chain. The data were taken from a study of shared clonotypes between healthy human individuals. Study background: The donors, two women and three men, were aged 18 to 49.

Participating donors were healthy, HIV-negative adults free of recent acute infections or vaccinations. An assay was performed, and its level was deep. For each subset, genomic DNA was distributed in equal portions over several immunoSEQ plates. Here immunoSEQ multiplex PCR was the method, and the copy in TCRdb shows in-frame clones only, minus some. Of 450,000 to 650,000 clones listed, around three quarters are singletons. With 6 bases clipped from V and 3 bases from J, the junction kept 6 bases outside the gene matches. The CDR3 extends over 14 amino acids. The germline V gene encodes CDR1 ENHRY and CDR2 SYGVKD.

Sequencing input: PBMCs. This clonotype was obtained from a woman aged 35 to 49 in good health. Some clones in this sample may be carry-over from other donors' samples. The gene calls are TRBV10-3 and TRBJ2-5, with 8 bases fitting TRBD2. CDR3 region: CAISSGTSKETQYF. Written as DNA, the CDR3 is TGTGCCATCAGCTCGGGGACTAGTAAAGAGACCCAGTACTTC.